These T cell receptor beta chains were read from a single sample in a study of technical replicates of blood from a few donors. Sequenced by immunoSEQ multiplex PCR; TCRdb stores in-frame clones only, minus some. Of 65,000 to 90,000 clones listed, approximately 90% were seen once; the top ten hold around 4.6%. Sequenced input: PBMCs. All receptors derive from a human donor in good health. Some clones in this sample may be carry-over from other donors' samples. CDR3s include the opening cysteine and the closing phenylalanine or tryptophan.

TRBV20-1 | 11 | CSAVRDNEQFF
TRBV2 | 14 | CASSADRASETQYF
TRBV5-6 | 18 | CASSFVKGPEGKNTEAFF
TRBV5-8 | 17 | CASSWTPGLAGWDEQFF
TRBV30 | 13 | CAWRDSRDTEAFF
TRBV4-1 | 15 | CASSQDPRGSQPQHF
TRBV7-3 | 13 | CASSPQGEKTQYF
TRBV29-1 | 14 | CSVKGLAGYNEQFF
TRBV5-4 | 16 | CASSPGQGASYNEQFF
TRBV11-2 | 15 | CASSPSTSGYNEQFF
TRBV5-5 | 15 | CASSLRQGAQTEAFF
TRBV30 | 19 | CAWSGWASGRAETYNEQFF
TRBV29-1 | 16 | CSVTTDWVQGAYEQYF
TRBV15 | 13 | CATSPGGITEAFF
TRBV9 | 14 | CASSLTGTNEKLFF
TRBV5-1 | 15 | CASSQTGQPTQPQHF
TRBV29-1 | 16 | CSVEGVGSGNTGELFF
TRBV7-8 | 12 | CASSSSGTEAFF
TRBV18 | 17 | CASAPPRDLRRQSIQYF
TRBV5-6 | 14 | CASSTPDRSYEQYF
TRBV29-1 | 13 | CSAPSPDKETQYF
TRBV9 | 16 | CASSEGEAGAYNEQFF
TRBV2 | 12 | CASTRLAGEQFF
TRBV5-1 | 15 | CASSFGTSSYNEQFF
TRBV5-1 | 17 | CASSFVRTGGNTGELFF
TRBV5-1 | 14 | CASSPGTSHGAQYF